This T cell receptor (beta chain) was recorded in a study of T cells in Graves' hyperthyroidism and ophthalmopathy. The V end lost 7 bases, the J end lost 0 bases, and 13 bases lay between the germline ends. The CDR3 runs to 14 residues. Germline V lookup: CDR1 DFQATT, CDR2 SNEGSKA (reference sequence). Amplified TCR beta CDR3 regions came from RNA transcripts. The TCR CDR3 first-round RT-PCR relied on the HTBI primer set. MiXCR, applied by TCRdb to the multiplex PCR reads, yields one record per CDR3 protein. The sample includes 650,000 to 700,000 distinct CDR3 sequences, roughly 17% of them seen just once. This clonotype was picked up a small number of times.

This TCR derives from a man aged 45-65 years with Graves' hyperthyroidism. Sequencing used blood. The rearrangement links TRBV20-1 to TRBJ1-5; D may be TRBD1 (6 bases). CDR3 nucleotide sequence: TGCAGTGTCCAGGACAGATATAGCAATCAGCCCCAGCATTTT. It encodes CSVQDRYSNQPQHF.